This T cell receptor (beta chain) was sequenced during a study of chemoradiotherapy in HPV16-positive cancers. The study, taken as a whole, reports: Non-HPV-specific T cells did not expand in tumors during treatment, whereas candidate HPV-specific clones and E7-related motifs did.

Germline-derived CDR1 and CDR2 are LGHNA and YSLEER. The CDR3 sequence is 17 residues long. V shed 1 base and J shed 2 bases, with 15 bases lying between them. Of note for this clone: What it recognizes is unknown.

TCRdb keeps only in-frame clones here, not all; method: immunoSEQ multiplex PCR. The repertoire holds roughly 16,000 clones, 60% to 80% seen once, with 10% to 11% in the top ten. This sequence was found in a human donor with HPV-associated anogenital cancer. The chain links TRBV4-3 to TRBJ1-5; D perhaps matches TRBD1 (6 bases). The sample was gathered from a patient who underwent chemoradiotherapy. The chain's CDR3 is CASSQGWVRGGNQPQHF. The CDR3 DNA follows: TGCGCCAGCAGCCAAGGGTGGGTCAGGGGAGGCAATCAGCCCCAGCATTTT.